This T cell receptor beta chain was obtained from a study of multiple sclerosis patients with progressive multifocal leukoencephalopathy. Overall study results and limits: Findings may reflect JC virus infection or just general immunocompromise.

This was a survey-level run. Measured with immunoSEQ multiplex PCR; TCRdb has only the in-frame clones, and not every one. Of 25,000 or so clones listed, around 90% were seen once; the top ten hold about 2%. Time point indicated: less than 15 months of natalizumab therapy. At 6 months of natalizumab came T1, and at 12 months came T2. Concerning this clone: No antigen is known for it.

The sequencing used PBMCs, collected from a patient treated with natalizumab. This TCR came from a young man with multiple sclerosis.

CDR3 DNA sequence: TGCAGCGTGGAGGGCGACAGGGGGAGGTACTATGGCTACACCTTC. It specifies CSVEGDRGRYYGYTF. This sequence joins TRBV29-1 and TRBJ1-2, with 9 bases lining up with TRBD1. With 6 bases clipped from V and 3 bases from J, the junction kept 11 bases outside the gene matches. CDR3 size: 15 residues. Germline loops: CDR1 SQVTM, CDR2 ANQGSEA. Looking up the rest from reference TRBV29-1 and TRBJ1-2 gives the full variable domain: SAVISQKPSRDICQRGTSLTIQCQVDSQVTMMFWYRQQPGQSLTLIATANQGSEATYESGFVIDKFPISRPNLTFSTLTVSNMSPEDSSIYLCSVEGDRGRYYGYTFGSGTRLTVV.